This TCR beta chain comes out of a study of blood T cell repertoires in COVID-19 (dated by TCRdb to the early 2020s). Notes on the research overall: Samples from collaborators originated in the United States, Italy and Spain and spanned both the acute and convalescent phases of COVID-19. A freely available public database, intended as a resource for researchers studying the immune response to SARS-CoV-2, is where the repertoires were released. The sample metadata nearly always contained a de-identified subject ID, COVID-19 status, age in years and sex. Where available, HLA class I and class II types were taken from metadata supplied by the sample provider and were not determined by assay-based typing. The prospective study material was composed of cDNA or gDNA derived from T cells, B-cell-depleted T cells, or PBMCs. Samples were obtained from the ongoing ImmuneRACE study (first 160 participants) and from about 1,300 subjects provided by 6 global collaborators. Deeply sampled blood TCRbeta repertoires from subjects exposed to, actively infected with, or recovered from COVID-19 were included in the dataset.

TCRbeta CDR3 regions were amplified from genomic DNA by means of the immunoSEQ Assay, a bias-controlled multiplex PCR. In the paper's pipeline: The number of nucleated cells in each sample was estimated from the amplification of reference gene primers within the assay. Sequence reads were collapsed and filtered to measure the absolute abundance of every unique TCRbeta CDR3 rearrangement. Productive Simpson clonality was computed per sample as the square root of Simpson's diversity index over productive rearrangements. TCRdb obtained this table from immuneACCESS and retained in-frame rearrangements with V and J assigned. These tables miss some clones; where compared with another copy, unresolved V genes account for less than half of the shortfall, and the remainder is unexplained. The DNA was the basis for D and trimming; V, J and clone size are from that table. For this sample there are approximately 220,000 clones; 90% appear just once. The ten top clones hold over 13% of the sample.

Broader findings and caveats from the paper: The amount of clinical and demographic metadata varied by source and participant and was provided uncurated.

A note on this clone: Its recognized antigen is unknown. No per-base quality is available; no much larger clone lies one base away.

Enrolling through a virtual design, the prospective study's participants ranged in age from about 18 to 100 years and lived across 20 to 30 United States geographic areas. To assign participants to cohorts, the prospective study relied on clinical history that participants themselves reported in a screening survey and a study questionnaire. Exposed participants had been in contact, within 2 weeks of entering the study, with a person who had a PCR-confirmed or clinician-diagnosed case of COVID-19. In the prospective study, mobile phlebotomists collected whole blood, serum and a nasopharyngeal or oropharyngeal swab from each participant. Additional blood draws and questionnaires over an approximately 2-month period could optionally be provided by prospective study participants. Prospective study blood samples were shipped either frozen or at room temperature before DNA extraction. From the cysteine up to the phenylalanine, the CDR3 has a length of 17 residues. The read is trimmed to its CDR3 DNA, 51 bases read in frame from base 1. CDR1 SQVTM and CDR2 ANQGSEA were looked up in the germline V gene. After removal of 4 bases from V and 4 bases from J, the junction retains 12 bases not matched to a gene.

The sequence links TRBV29-1 to TRBJ2-3, and 12 bases in between align with TRBD2. Source material: PBMCs or T cells enriched from blood (not recorded which). The clonotype comes from a man aged 25-40 years who had been exposed to COVID-19. The CDR3 protein sequence reads: CSVGIPSGGASPDTQYF. Here is the DNA: TGCAGCGTTGGAATCCCTAGCGGGGGGGCGAGTCCAGATACGCAGTATTTT.